Following are 6 T cell receptor beta chains from one sample sequenced in a study of Tregs in tolerant kidney transplant recipients. Measured with immunoSEQ multiplex PCR; TCRdb has only the in-frame clones, and not every one. The table lists roughly 48,000 clones. Here the sequenced sample was CD4+ T cells from blood, taken before the transplant. These TCRs come from a human donor who received a combined kidney and bone marrow transplant.

Concerning this clone itself: The sequenced fragment ends 3 residues before the CDR3 boundary, so the rest is inferred from the germline J gene. V usage is TRBV5-1 and J usage is TRBJ2-3; 7 nucleotides match TRBD1. Germline lookup yields CDR1 SGHRS and CDR2 YFSETQ. CDR3 length equals 14 residues. V lost 4 bases and J lost 1; bases outside the gene matches: 3. CDR3 DNA, as far as it was read: TGCGCCAGCAGCCCAGGACAGGGCACAGATACG. Translating it yields CASSPGQGTDT. Given in full, the CDR3 is CASSPGQGTDTQYF.

Note on this clone: Read sequence stops 3 residues before the CDR3 end, and the germline J gene provides the missing end. V usage is TRBV27 and J usage is TRBJ2-7; D might be TRBD1 (5 bases). This CDR3 is 12 amino acids long. V lost 8 bases and J lost 1, with 9 bases in between. Germline CDR1 reads MNHEY; CDR2 reads SMNVEV (reference sequence). Incomplete CDR3 DNA: TGTGCCAGCCGTACAGGATCCTACGAG. Translating it yields CASRTGSYE. The full CDR3 sequence reads CASRTGSYEQYF.

In regard to this clone: Sequencing ends 3 residues short of the CDR3 end; the germline J gene provides the rest. The chain is built from TRBV11-2 and TRBJ2-1, with 9 bases matching TRBD2. Germline values: CDR1 SGHAT, CDR2 FQNNGV. The CDR3 is made up of 15 amino acids. V shed 5 bases, J shed 4 bases, and the junction held 6 bases outside the gene matches. CDR3 sequence reads: CASSPTSGTYNEQFF. CDR3 bases read: TGTGCCAGCAGCCCGACTAGCGGCACGTACAATGAG.

In regard to this clone: Sequencing ends 3 residues short of the CDR3 end; the germline J gene provides the rest. The V call is TRBV2, the J call TRBJ2-2; D unclear. Looked up from germline, CDR1 is SNHLY and CDR2 is FYNNEI. Trimming removed 3 bases at V and 7 bases at J, with 9 bases between. CDR3 length: 13 residues. This CDR3 is CASSDTHLGELFF. The part of the CDR3 DNA that was read is TGTGCCAGCAGTGACACTCACCTCGGGGAG.

Worth noting for this clone: The missing CDR3 end, 3 residues past where the read stops, is filled in from the germline J gene. The V gene is TRBV7-2, the J gene TRBJ2-5; 8 nucleotides match TRBD2. Per germline, CDR1 SGHTA and CDR2 FQGNSA. There are 15 residues in the CDR3. The ends lost 7 bases at V and 2 bases at J; junction bases unmatched: 9. The CDR3 sequence is CASTPGLGIQETQYF. The DNA read from the CDR3 is TGTGCCAGCACCCCGGGACTAGGTATACAAGAGACC.

Comment on this clone: Sequencing ends 3 residues short of the CDR3 end; the germline J gene provides the rest. The chain joins TRBV7-3 to TRBJ1-6; D remains ambiguous. V lost 4 bases and J lost 6, with 7 bases in between. This CDR3 comprises 13 residues. Germline CDR1 reads SGHTA; CDR2 reads FQGTGA. Incomplete CDR3 DNA: TGTGCCAGCAGCTACGGGGTTAATTCACCC. Its protein is CASSYGVNSP. The CDR3 as a whole reads CASSYGVNSPLHF.